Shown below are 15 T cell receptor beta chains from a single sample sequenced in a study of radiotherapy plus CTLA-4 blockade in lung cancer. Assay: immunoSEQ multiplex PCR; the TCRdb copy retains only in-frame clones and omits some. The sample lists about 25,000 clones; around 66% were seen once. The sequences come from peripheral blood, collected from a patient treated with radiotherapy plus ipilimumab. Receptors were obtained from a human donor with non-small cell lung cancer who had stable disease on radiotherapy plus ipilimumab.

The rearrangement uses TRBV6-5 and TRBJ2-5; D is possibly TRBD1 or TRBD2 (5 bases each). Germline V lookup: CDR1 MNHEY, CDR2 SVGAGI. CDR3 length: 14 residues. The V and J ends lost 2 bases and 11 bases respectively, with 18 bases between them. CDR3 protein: CASSYMRGSGEQYF. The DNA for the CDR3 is TGTGCCAGCAGTTACATGAGGGGATCTGGAGAGCAGTACTTC.

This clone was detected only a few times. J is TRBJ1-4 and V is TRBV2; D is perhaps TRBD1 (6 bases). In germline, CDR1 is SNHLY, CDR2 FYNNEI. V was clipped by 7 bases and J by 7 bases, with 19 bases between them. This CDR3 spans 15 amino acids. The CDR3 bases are TGTGCCAGCACCGACGGGGGGGCTGTAAGTGAAAAACTGTTTTTT. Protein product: CASTDGGAVSEKLFF.

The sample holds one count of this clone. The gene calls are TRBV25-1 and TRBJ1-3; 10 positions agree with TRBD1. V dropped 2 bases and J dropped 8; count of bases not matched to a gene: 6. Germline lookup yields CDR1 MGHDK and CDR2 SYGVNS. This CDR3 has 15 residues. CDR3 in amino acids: CASSETGTGAYTIYF. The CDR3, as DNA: TGTGCCAGCAGTGAAACCGGGACAGGGGCGTACACCATATATTTT.

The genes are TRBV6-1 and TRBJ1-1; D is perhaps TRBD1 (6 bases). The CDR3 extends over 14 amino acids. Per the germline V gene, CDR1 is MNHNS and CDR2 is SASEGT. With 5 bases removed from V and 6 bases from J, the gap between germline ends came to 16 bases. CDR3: CASSRNRDRAEAFF. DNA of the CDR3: TGTGCCAGCAGTCGTAACAGGGATCGGGCTGAAGCTTTCTTT.

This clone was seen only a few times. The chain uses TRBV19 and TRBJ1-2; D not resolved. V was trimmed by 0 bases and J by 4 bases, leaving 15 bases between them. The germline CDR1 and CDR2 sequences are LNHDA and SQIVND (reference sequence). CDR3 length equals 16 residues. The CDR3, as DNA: TGTGCCAGTAGTATAGATCTCGTCCCACTCTCCTATGGCTACACCTTC. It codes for CASSIDLVPLSYGYTF. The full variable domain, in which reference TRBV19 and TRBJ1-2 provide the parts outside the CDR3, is DGGITQSPKYLFRKEGQNVTLSCEQNLNHDAMYWYRQDPGQGLRLIYYSQIVNDFQKGDIAEGYSVSREKKESFPLTVTSAQKNPTAFYLCASSIDLVPLSYGYTFGSGTRLTVV.

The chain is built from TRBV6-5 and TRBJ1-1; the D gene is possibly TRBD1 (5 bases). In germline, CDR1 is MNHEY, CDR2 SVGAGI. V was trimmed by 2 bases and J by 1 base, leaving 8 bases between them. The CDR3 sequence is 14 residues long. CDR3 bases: TGTGCCAGCAGTTACACGGGGCGGAACACTGAAGCTTTCTTT. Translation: CASSYTGRNTEAFF.

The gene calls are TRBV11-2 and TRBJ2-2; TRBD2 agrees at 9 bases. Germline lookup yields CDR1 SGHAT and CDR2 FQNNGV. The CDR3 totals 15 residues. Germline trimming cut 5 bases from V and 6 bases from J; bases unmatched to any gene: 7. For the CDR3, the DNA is TGTGCCAGCAGCGAAGCTGGACTAGCGCCCGGGGAGCTGTTTTTT. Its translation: CASSEAGLAPGELFF.

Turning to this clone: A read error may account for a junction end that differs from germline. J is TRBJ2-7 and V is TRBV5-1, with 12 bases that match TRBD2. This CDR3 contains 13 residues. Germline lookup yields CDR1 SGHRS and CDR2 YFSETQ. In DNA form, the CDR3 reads TGCGCCAGCAGCGAACGGACTAGCGGGAAACGCACGTTC. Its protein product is CASSERTSGKRTF. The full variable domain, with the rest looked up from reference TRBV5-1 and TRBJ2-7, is KAGVTQTPRYLIKTRGQQVTLSCSPISGHRSVSWYQQTPGQGLQFLFEYFSETQRNKGNFPGRFSGRQFSNSRSEMNVSTLELGDSALYLCASSERTSGKRTFGPGTRLTVT.

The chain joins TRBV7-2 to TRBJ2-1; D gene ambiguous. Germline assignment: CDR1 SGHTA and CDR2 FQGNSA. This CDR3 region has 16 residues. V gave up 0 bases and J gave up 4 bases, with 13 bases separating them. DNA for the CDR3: TGTGCCAGCAGCTTAGCGCTATTCGCCCGGTACAATGAGCAGTTCTTC. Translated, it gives CASSLALFARYNEQFF.

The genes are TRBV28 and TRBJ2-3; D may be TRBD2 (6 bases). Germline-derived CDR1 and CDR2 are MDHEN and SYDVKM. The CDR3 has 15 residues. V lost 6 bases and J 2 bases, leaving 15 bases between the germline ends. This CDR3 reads CASRFGGGFTDTQYF. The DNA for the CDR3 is TGTGCCAGCAGGTTTGGGGGAGGTTTCACAGATACGCAGTATTTT.

The CDR3 DNA follows: TGCAGCGTTCGAAGCGGGAGTCTCTCCTACGAGCAGTACTTC. Its protein product is CSVRSGSLSYEQYF. The chain uses TRBV29-1 and TRBJ2-7; TRBD2 agrees at 8 bases. The junction had 6 bases not matched to a gene; V was cut back by 5 bases and J by 0 bases. Germline V gene sequence: CDR1 SQVTM, CDR2 ANQGSEA. CDR3 length: 14 amino acids.

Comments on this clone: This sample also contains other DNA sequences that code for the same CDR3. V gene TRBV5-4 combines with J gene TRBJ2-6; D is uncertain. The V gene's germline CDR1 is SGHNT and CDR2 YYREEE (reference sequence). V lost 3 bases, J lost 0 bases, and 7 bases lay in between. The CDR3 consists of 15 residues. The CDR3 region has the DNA TGTGCCAGCAGCTCGCTTCACTCTGGGGCCAACGTCCTGACTTTC. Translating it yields CASSSLHSGANVLTF.

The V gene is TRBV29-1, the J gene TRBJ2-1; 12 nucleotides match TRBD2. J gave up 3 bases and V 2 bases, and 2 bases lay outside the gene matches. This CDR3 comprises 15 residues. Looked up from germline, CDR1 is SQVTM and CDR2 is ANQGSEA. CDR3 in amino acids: CSVEPTSGSYNEQFF. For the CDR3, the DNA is TGCAGCGTTGAACCGACTAGCGGGAGCTACAATGAGCAGTTCTTC.

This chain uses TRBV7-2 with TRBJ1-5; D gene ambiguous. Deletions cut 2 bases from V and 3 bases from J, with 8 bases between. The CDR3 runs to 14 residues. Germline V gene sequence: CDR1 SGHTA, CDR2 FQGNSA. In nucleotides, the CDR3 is TGTGCCAGCAGCTTATCGGGTATCAATCAGCCCCAGCATTTT. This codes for CASSLSGINQPQHF.

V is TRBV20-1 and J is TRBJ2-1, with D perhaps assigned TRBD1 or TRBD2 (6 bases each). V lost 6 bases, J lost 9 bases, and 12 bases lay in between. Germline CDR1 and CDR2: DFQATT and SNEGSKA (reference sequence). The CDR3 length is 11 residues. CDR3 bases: TGCAGTGCCGCGGGACATTCTGAGCAGTTCTTC. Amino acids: CSAAGHSEQFF.